The 15 T cell receptor beta chains listed next were all sequenced from one sample in a study of CD8+CD57+ T cells in acquired aplastic anemia. In patients chosen for sequencing, flow cytometry had shown CD8+CD57+ cell expansion. TCR beta VDJ combinations and CDR3 sequences were profiled from genomic DNA. TCRdb redid the calling of the reads with MiXCR, one entry per CDR3 protein. The repertoire holds roughly 280,000 distinct CDR3 sequences, with approximately 57% as singletons. The sample comprised sorted CD4+, CD8+, or CD8+CD57+ T cells (not recorded which) from PBMCs. The origin of the receptors is a human donor with aplastic anemia.

Worth noting for this clonotype: A much larger clone is a single base away; this may be a read error. The V gene is TRBV3-1, the J gene TRBJ2-7, with unresolved D. Between the trimmed V and J ends, which lost 4 bases and 6 bases, there was a span of 31 bases. Germline CDR1 is LGHDT and CDR2 is YNNKEL (reference sequence). This CDR3 comprises 19 residues. The CDR3 DNA follows: TGTGCCAGCAGCCGAACTATTCCGTTACAGTCCCCGTTAGTTCCCGAGCAGTACTTC. Translated, it gives CASSRTIPLQSPLVPEQYF.

A remark on this clonotype: One end of the junction varies from germline; a read error may be responsible. The chain employs TRBV7-3 and TRBJ2-5; TRBD2 matches at 11 bases. Per the germline V gene, CDR1 is SGHTA and CDR2 is FQGTGA. The CDR3 length is 16 residues. CDR3 bases: TGCGCCAGCAGCTTGGCTAGCGGGGGGATTCAAGAGACCCAGTACTTC. The encoded protein is CASSLASGGIQETQYF.

This clonotype appeared many times. The V call is TRBV12-3 or TRBV12-4, the J call TRBJ2-7; the D is unclear. The CDR3 is 15 residues long. V lost 6 bases, J lost 6 bases, and 21 bases lay in between. DNA of the CDR3: TGTGCCAGCAGCCCGGATAGGCCCCTTCACGGCGAGCAGTACTTC. Its translation is CASSPDRPLHGEQYF.

This clonotype was counted at least ten times. The chain joins TRBV4-2 to TRBJ2-7; 7 bases agree with TRBD2. The CDR3 is made up of 15 amino acids. After removal of 0 bases from V and 4 bases from J, the junction contained 6 bases not matched to a gene. Per the germline V gene, CDR1 is LGHNA and CDR2 is YNFKEQ. As DNA, the CDR3 is TGTGCCAGCAGCCAAGACCCTCTAGCGGCGTACGAGCAGTACTTC. It yields the protein CASSQDPLAAYEQYF.

As regards this clonotype: At one end, the junction sequence differs from germline, possibly due to a read error. The chain combines TRBV15 with TRBJ2-3, with D possibly matching TRBD1 (6 bases). The CDR3 spans 13 residues. Per the germline V gene, CDR1 is LNHNV and CDR2 is YYDKDF (reference sequence). CDR3: CATGGRGADTQCF. CDR3 in DNA: TGTGCCACCGGGGGCAGGGGAGCAGATACGCAGTGTTTT.

The V call is TRBV24-1, the J call TRBJ2-7; TRBD1 matches 9 bases. The V and J ends lost 5 bases and 5 bases, in that order; junction bases with no gene match: 9. Germline CDR1 and CDR2: KGHDR and SFDVKD. This CDR3 spans 15 amino acids. The CDR3 reads CATSVAGTGSHEQYF. In DNA, the CDR3 is TGTGCCACCAGTGTTGCCGGGACAGGGTCACACGAGCAGTACTTC.

The chain uses TRBV10-2 and TRBJ1-2; D ambiguous. Germline-derived CDR1 and CDR2 are WSHSY and SAAADI. The CDR3 loop spans 14 amino acids. Trimming shortened V by 6 bases and J by 0 bases, and 11 bases separated the two germline ends. The CDR3 nucleotides are TGCGCCAGCAGAAAGGACCGGCCTAACTATGGCTACACCTTC. Its protein is CASRKDRPNYGYTF.

Ten or more counts support this clonotype. The chain recombines TRBV10-2 with TRBJ2-2, with 7 bases lining up with TRBD1. The CDR3 consists of 14 residues. V gave up 7 bases and J gave up 0 bases; unmatched junction bases: 2. CDR1 and CDR2 from the germline V gene are WSHSY and SAAADI. Here the CDR3 DNA reads TGCGCCAGCACCGGGACAGCGAACACCGGGGAGCTGTTTTTT. Encoded protein: CASTGTANTGELFF.

This clonotype was found many times. The rearrangement links TRBV25-1 to TRBJ1-2; 9 bases fit TRBD1. The CDR3 is 16 residues long. Losses at the gene ends were 10 bases for V and 4 bases for J; bases not matched to a gene: 16. The germline CDR1 and CDR2 sequences are MGHDK and SYGVNS. The CDR3 DNA follows: TGTGCCACCGAACCCCAACCGGGACAGGGAGGCTATGGCTACACCTTC. Translating it yields CATEPQPGQGGYGYTF.

This chain uses TRBV7-2 with TRBJ1-4; 7 bases line up with TRBD1. V was pared by 3 bases and J by 8 bases, with 9 bases of the junction left unmatched. The CDR3 sequence is 15 residues long. Germline V gene data show CDR1 as SGHTA and CDR2 as FQGNSA. CDR3 DNA: TGTGCCAGCAGCTTCCAGACAGGGATGGACGAAAAACTGTTTTTT. Its protein product is CASSFQTGMDEKLFF.

The CDR3 loop is CSPTQGDTEAFF. CDR3 sequence (DNA): TGCAGCCCCACTCAGGGGGACACTGAAGCTTTCTTT. The V gene is TRBV29-1, the J gene TRBJ1-1, with 7 bases that match TRBD1. J gave up 3 bases and V 8 bases, and 6 bases lay outside the gene matches. CDR3 length equals 12 residues. Germline V gene data show CDR1 as SQVTM and CDR2 as ANQGSEA.

This clonotype has at least ten counts. This chain connects TRBV6-5 to TRBJ2-5; 7 positions agree with TRBD1. The CDR3 runs to 15 residues. CDR1 is MNHEY, CDR2 SVGAGI, per germline. V dropped 5 bases and J dropped 3; count of bases not matched to a gene: 9. DNA for the CDR3: TGTGCCAGCAGTGGTACAGGGGCCGCCGAAGAGACCCAGTACTTC. Its protein product is CASSGTGAAEETQYF.

This chain joins TRBV9 and TRBJ2-3; 12 positions match TRBD2. This CDR3 is 15 amino acids long. Germline V CDR1 and CDR2: SGDLS, YYNGEE. V trimming: 3 bases; J trimming: 4 bases; junction bases outside the gene matches: 3. CDR3 sequence (DNA): TGTGCCAGCAGCGCGACTAGCGGGAGCGCAGATACGCAGTATTTT. It translates to CASSATSGSADTQYF.

The V call is TRBV20-1, the J call TRBJ2-3; D remains unclear. Germline CDR1 DFQATT, CDR2 SNEGSKA (reference sequence). The V end lost 1 base, the J end lost 11 bases, and 10 bases lay between the germline ends. CDR3 length equals 11 residues. The CDR3 is CSARAYNEQYF. The DNA of the CDR3 is TGCAGTGCTAGAGCCTACAATGAGCAGTATTTT.

The count of this clonotype is one. This chain connects TRBV24-1 to TRBJ1-2, with TRBD1 as a possible D gene (5 bases). Trimming took 4 bases from V and 8 from J, leaving 22 bases between them. This CDR3 has 16 residues. Germline CDR1 KGHDR, CDR2 SFDVKD. CDR3 DNA: TGTGCCACCAGTGAAGGGGTGTCCCCGTGGGGCGGAGGCTACACCTTC. Protein product: CATSEGVSPWGGGYTF.